A selection of T cell receptor beta chains follows, all from one sample in a study of cytomegalovirus exposure and HLA in healthy donors. Measured with immunoSEQ multiplex PCR; TCRdb has only the in-frame clones, and not every one. The table records over 100,000 clones, about 74% of them present only once. What was sequenced was PBMCs. These receptors came from a man in his thirties or forties in good health and CMV-seropositive. CDR3s include the opening cysteine and the closing phenylalanine or tryptophan. Each record gives: V gene, D gene, CDR3 protein. The D gene is left open where the match is weak.

TRBV5-1 | . | CASLRGPWETEAFF
TRBV30 | . | CAWSVQDNQPQHF
TRBV30 | TRBD1 | CAWSYTGGSYNSPLNF
TRBV12-5 | TRBD1 | CASGLAGTGEYEQYF
TRBV6-1 | TRBD1 | CASSEAAGGSYNEQFF
TRBV11-2 | TRBD2 | CASSIVSGLVGDTQYF
TRBV11-3 | . | CASSPRETGELFF
TRBV7-2 | . | CASSPRTVSNGYTF
TRBV5-5 | TRBD1 | CASSLRQGTSYEQYF
TRBV29-1 | TRBD1 | CSVSGTAYNEQFF
TRBV23-1 | TRBD2 | CASGGGDTQYF
TRBV6-1 | . | CASSRTAVPYEQYF
TRBV30 | TRBD1 | CAWSDLGISGQGRAF
TRBV25-1 | TRBD1 | CASSDPGQGGETQYF
TRBV30 | . | CAWSVRRYEQYF
TRBV29-1 | TRBD1 | CSARDSTPDTQYF
TRBV7-3 | TRBD2 | CASSLAGGPYEQYF